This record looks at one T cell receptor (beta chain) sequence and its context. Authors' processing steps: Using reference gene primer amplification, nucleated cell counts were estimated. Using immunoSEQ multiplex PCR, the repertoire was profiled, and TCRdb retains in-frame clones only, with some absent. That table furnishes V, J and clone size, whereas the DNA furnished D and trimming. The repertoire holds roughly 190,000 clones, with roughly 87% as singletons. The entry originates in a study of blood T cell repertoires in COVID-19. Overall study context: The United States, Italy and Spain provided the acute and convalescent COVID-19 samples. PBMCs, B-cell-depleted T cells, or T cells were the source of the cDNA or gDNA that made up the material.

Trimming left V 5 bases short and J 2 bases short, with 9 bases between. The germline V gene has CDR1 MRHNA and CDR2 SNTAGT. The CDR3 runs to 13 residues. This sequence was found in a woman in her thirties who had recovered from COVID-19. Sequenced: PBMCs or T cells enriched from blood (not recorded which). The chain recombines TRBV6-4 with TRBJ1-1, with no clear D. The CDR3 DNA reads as TGTGCCAGCAGTTTACAGAGAAACACTGAAGCTTTCTTT. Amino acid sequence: CASSLQRNTEAFF.